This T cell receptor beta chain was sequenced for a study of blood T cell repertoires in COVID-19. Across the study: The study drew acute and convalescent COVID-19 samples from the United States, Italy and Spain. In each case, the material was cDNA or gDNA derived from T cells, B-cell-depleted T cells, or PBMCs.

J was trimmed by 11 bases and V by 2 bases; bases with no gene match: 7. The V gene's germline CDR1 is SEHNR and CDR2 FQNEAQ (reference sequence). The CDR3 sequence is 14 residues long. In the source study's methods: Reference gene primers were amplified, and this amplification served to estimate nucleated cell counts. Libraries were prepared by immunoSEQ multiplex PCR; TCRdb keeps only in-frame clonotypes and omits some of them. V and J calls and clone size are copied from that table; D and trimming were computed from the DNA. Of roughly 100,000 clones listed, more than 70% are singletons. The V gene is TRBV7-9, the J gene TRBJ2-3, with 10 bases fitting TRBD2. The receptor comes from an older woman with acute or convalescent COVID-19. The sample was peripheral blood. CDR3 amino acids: CASSLSGRGHEQYF. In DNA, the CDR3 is TGTGCCAGCAGCTTAAGCGGGAGGGGTCACGAGCAGTATTTT.